This T cell receptor beta chain was profiled in a study of T cell repertoires in cytomegalovirus infection (dated by TCRdb to about 2019). Looking at the study overall: Recently identified HLA-C-restricted CMV epitopes, whose presentation resists viral immunomodulation, were targeted by peptide stimulations together with well-studied HLA-B-restricted epitopes. Donor HLA type was relevant to the analysis, as public TCR beta signatures indicated carriage of CMV infection together with the matching HLA type. The study at large found these results: Carriers of CMV infection plus the relevant HLA type were discriminated by the cumulative frequency of public TCR beta family members in the study cohort and in an independent approximately 360-donor cohort. In the ex vivo response, HLA-C-restricted CMV-specific TCR beta clonotypes were dominant, and in two of eight donors the single most frequent clonotype came from this HLA-C-restricted group.

V is cut by 4 bases and J by 5 bases, and the space between the germline ends is 15 bases. CDR1 and CDR2 (SGHVS, FNYEAQ) derive from the germline V gene. The CDR3 spans 15 residues, from the cysteine through the phenylalanine. Only the CDR3 region is kept as DNA, spanning 45 bases read in frame from base 1. TCRdb shows the sequencer as Illumina HiSeq 1500. The public reads were quality trimmed at Q25 with fastp and then assembled into clones with MiXCR by TCRdb, keeping productive beta chains. Under each unique CDR3 protein, matching rows form one entry showing the most common genes and DNA. In all, the sample holds 300,000 or so distinct CDR3 sequences, and 20% to 30% of those were seen once. About an eighth of the sample rests with the top ten. Read against the paper, the sample's treatment or condition label means: in vitro stimulation with specific CMV peptide epitopes to enrich CMV-specific T cells.

This clonotype was recorded many times. Its antigen specificity is not known. The input lacks base qualities; no much larger clone sits a single base away. This chain joins TRBV7-6 to TRBJ1-5, with an unclear D gene assignment. The TCR sequence derives from a human donor in good health (CMV status not recorded). Some clones in this sample may be carry-over from other donors' samples. Sequencing was performed on cultured PBMCs, taken from culture after CMV antigen stimulation. The DNA sequence is given as TGTGCCAGCAGCTGGACGCACACCGCCGATCAGCCCCAGCATTTT. Its coded protein is CASSWTHTADQPQHF.